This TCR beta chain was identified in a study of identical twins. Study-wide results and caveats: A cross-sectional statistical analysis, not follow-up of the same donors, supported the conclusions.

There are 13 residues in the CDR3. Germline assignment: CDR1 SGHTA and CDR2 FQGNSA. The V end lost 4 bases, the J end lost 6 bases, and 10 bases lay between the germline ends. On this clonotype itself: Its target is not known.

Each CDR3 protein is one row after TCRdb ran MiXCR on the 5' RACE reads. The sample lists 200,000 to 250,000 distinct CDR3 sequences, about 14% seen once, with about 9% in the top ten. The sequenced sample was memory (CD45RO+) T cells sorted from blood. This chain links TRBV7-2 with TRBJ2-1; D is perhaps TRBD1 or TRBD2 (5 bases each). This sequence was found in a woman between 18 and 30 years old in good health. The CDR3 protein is CASSWGPLNEQFF. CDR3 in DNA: TGTGCCAGCAGCTGGGGACCCCTCAATGAGCAGTTCTTC.